One and the same sample provided the 20 T cell receptor beta chains below, sequenced in a study of CD8 T cells in Susac syndrome. Random hexamers were used to reverse transcribe about 0.45 to 1 ug of RNA. MiXCR, run by TCRdb on the immunoSEQ multiplex PCR reads, gives a single entry per CDR3 protein. This sample has around 170,000 distinct CDR3 sequences, with around 95% found just once. Material for sequencing was CD8+ T cells from PBMCs. The origin of the receptors is a human donor with Susac syndrome.

Written as DNA, the CDR3 is TGTGCCAGCGCTCCAGGTGGGGACGATCAGCCCCAGCATTTT. Amino acids: CASAPGGDDQPQHF. V and J are TRBV28 and TRBJ1-5; D perhaps matches TRBD1 (5 bases). Trimming took 8 bases from V and 5 from J, leaving 16 bases between them. CDR1 is MDHEN, CDR2 SYDVKM, per germline. The CDR3 runs to 14 residues.

This rearrangement joins TRBV27 to TRBJ2-7; no clear D. This CDR3 region has 13 residues. The V end lost 0 bases, the J end lost 5 bases, and 8 bases lay between the germline ends. Germline CDR1 is MNHEY and CDR2 is SMNVEV (reference sequence). CDR3 in amino acids: CASSLSRPHEQYF. The CDR3 DNA sequence: TGTGCCAGCAGTTTATCGAGGCCACACGAGCAGTACTTC.

The rearrangement links TRBV11-2 to TRBJ2-7; TRBD2 matches 9 bases. The CDR3 extends over 15 amino acids. Trimming removed 5 bases from V and 0 bases from J; junction bases left unmatched: 5. The germline CDR1 and CDR2 sequences are SGHAT and FQNNGV. The CDR3 loop is CASSKLSGSSYEQYF. The CDR3 DNA reads TGTGCCAGCAGCAAACTTAGCGGGAGCTCCTACGAGCAGTACTTC.

This sequence joins TRBV30 and TRBJ2-1, with TRBD2 matching over 9 bases. Unmatched junction bases numbered 18, after V lost 5 bases and J lost 10 bases. In germline, CDR1 is GTSNPN, CDR2 SVGIG (reference sequence). The CDR3 extends over 16 amino acids. The CDR3 spells CAWGQRGALYLSEQFF. The CDR3 DNA sequence: TGTGCCTGGGGTCAGCGGGGGGCATTGTACCTTTCGGAGCAGTTCTTC. The full variable domain, its missing parts supplied by reference TRBV30 and TRBJ2-1, is SQTIHQWPATLVQPVGSPLSLECTVEGTSNPNLYWYRQAAGRGLQLLFYSVGIGQISSEVPQNLSASRPQDRQFILSSKKLLLSDSGFYLCAWGQRGALYLSEQFFGPGTRLTVL.

CDR3 bases: TGTGCCACCAGCGCAGGACTAGCGGGAGAATACGAGCAGTACTTC. Its protein is CATSAGLAGEYEQYF. The genes are TRBV15 and TRBJ2-7; TRBD2 matches at 13 bases. CDR3 length: 15 residues. Losses at the gene ends were 5 bases for V and 4 bases for J; bases not matched to a gene: 5. Germline CDR1 and CDR2: LNHNV and YYDKDF (reference sequence).

The chain recombines TRBV5-1 with TRBJ2-7; 7 nucleotides align to TRBD2. The V segment lost 7 bases and the J segment 5 bases; nucleotides outside the gene matches: 6. Germline V lookup: CDR1 SGHRS, CDR2 YFSETQ. This CDR3 contains 12 residues. The CDR3 nucleotides read TGCGCCAGCTGCCCCGGGGGGAACGAGCAGTACTTC. Encoded protein: CASCPGGNEQYF.

The chain carries TRBV7-9 and TRBJ2-4, with TRBD1 identical over 9 bases. The CDR3 runs 13 residues. V gave up 6 bases and J gave up 6 bases; unmatched junction bases: 3. The germline V gene encodes CDR1 SEHNR and CDR2 FQNEAQ (reference sequence). The CDR3 here is CASSLGQGNIQYF. CDR3 in DNA: TGTGCCAGCAGTTTGGGACAGGGAAACATTCAGTACTTC.

The chain uses TRBV6-6 and TRBJ2-5, with a weak D call TRBD2 (5 bases). The CDR3 extends over 15 amino acids. CDR1 is MNHNY and CDR2 is SVGAGI in the germline V gene (reference sequence). The V end lost 0 bases, the J end lost 4 bases, and 12 bases lay between the germline ends. CDR3 coding DNA: TGTGCCAGCAGTTACTCAGTTGAGGGTAGAGAGACCCAGTACTTC. It specifies CASSYSVEGRETQYF.

The rearrangement links TRBV27 to TRBJ1-1; D is unresolved. CDR1 and CDR2 from the germline V gene are MNHEY and SMNVEV (reference sequence). V dropped 6 bases and J dropped 0 bases, with 5 bases sitting between them. The CDR3 sequence is 12 residues long. The CDR3 bases are TGTGCCAGCAGGACTATGAACACTGAAGCTTTCTTT. Translated, it gives CASRTMNTEAFF.

The chain employs TRBV28 and TRBJ2-7; the D gene is possibly TRBD1 (5 bases). Germline V gene lookup returns CDR1 MDHEN and CDR2 SYDVKM. This CDR3 contains 12 residues. The V gene lost 4 bases and the J gene lost 6 bases, with 10 bases spanning the gap. The DNA for the CDR3 is TGTGCCAGCAGTTACCAGGGTGGCGAGCAGTACTTC. It codes for CASSYQGGEQYF.

The V call is TRBV6-5, the J call TRBJ1-2; possible D gene TRBD1, 6 bases. CDR3 length: 15 amino acids. V was cut by 2 bases and J by 4 bases, with 14 bases left in between. Germline V gene sequence: CDR1 MNHEY, CDR2 SVGAGI. The CDR3 region is CASSYPVDRFYGYTF. The CDR3 DNA reads as TGTGCCAGCAGTTACCCAGTGGACAGATTCTATGGCTACACCTTC.

The chain joins TRBV11-2 to TRBJ2-5, with TRBD1 matching over 7 bases. The germline CDR1 and CDR2 sequences are SGHAT and FQNNGV. Trimming took 0 bases from V and 5 from J; bases not matched to a gene: 3. CDR3 length: 14 amino acids. The CDR3 nucleotides are TGTGCCAGCAGCTTAGATGTGACAGGGGAGACCCAGTACTTC. Protein sequence: CASSLDVTGETQYF.

The chain joins TRBV4-1 to TRBJ2-5; D might be TRBD2 (5 bases). Trimming removed 1 base at V and 4 bases at J, with 7 bases between. The length of the CDR3 is 13 residues. Germline V gives CDR1 MGHRA, CDR2 YSYEKL. The CDR3 DNA follows: TGCGCCAGCAGCCAAGTTGGAGGAGAGACCCAGTACTTC. This encodes CASSQVGGETQYF.

The chain uses TRBV9 and TRBJ1-1, with 9 positions matching TRBD1. The CDR3 is 15 residues long. CDR1 and CDR2 from the germline V gene are SGDLS and YYNGEE. The V and J ends lost 2 bases and 4 bases, in that order; junction bases with no gene match: 6. The CDR3 DNA sequence: TGTGCCAGCAGCGTTACCGGGACAGGGCGCACTGAAGCTTTCTTT. This sequence encodes CASSVTGTGRTEAFF. Full variable domain (remainder filled in from reference TRBV9 and TRBJ1-1): DSGVTQTPKHLITATGQRVTLRCSPRSGDLSVYWYQQSLDQGLQFLIQYYNGEERAKGNILERFSAQQFPDLHSELNLSSLELGDSALYFCASSVTGTGRTEAFFGQGTRLTVV.

J is TRBJ2-7 and V is TRBV20-1; no definite D call. CDR1 is DFQATT and CDR2 is SNEGSKA in the germline V gene (reference sequence). The CDR3 sequence is 11 residues long. The germline V and J ends were trimmed by 0 bases and 6 bases, with 6 bases remaining between them. The CDR3 region has the DNA TGCAGTGCTAGAGAAGCTCCCGAGCAGTACTTC. It is translated as CSAREAPEQYF.

The chain combines TRBV19 with TRBJ1-1, with D uncertain. Trimming took 1 base from V and 7 from J, leaving 16 bases between them. Germline values: CDR1 LNHDA, CDR2 SQIVND (reference sequence). The CDR3 runs to 15 residues. The CDR3 spells CASSIAHQAKDEAFF. The CDR3 nucleotides are TGTGCCAGTAGTATAGCCCACCAAGCGAAGGATGAAGCTTTCTTT. The whole variable domain, remainder taken from reference TRBV19 and TRBJ1-1, is DGGITQSPKYLFRKEGQNVTLSCEQNLNHDAMYWYRQDPGQGLRLIYYSQIVNDFQKGDIAEGYSVSREKKESFPLTVTSAQKNPTAFYLCASSIAHQAKDEAFFGQGTRLTVV.

The chain couples TRBV19 to TRBJ2-7; TRBD1 aligns across 10 bases. V lost 3 bases, J lost 5 bases, and 10 bases stayed unmatched. Germline V lookup: CDR1 LNHDA, CDR2 SQIVND (reference sequence). The CDR3 is 16 amino acids. Here the CDR3 DNA reads TGTGCCAGTAGTATGAAGGGACAGGGGCGTCGCGACGAGCAGTACTTC. Translating it yields CASSMKGQGRRDEQYF.

The rearrangement links TRBV27 to TRBJ2-7; D is unclear. From germline, CDR1 is MNHEY and CDR2 SMNVEV (reference sequence). The CDR3 runs 12 residues. V lost 5 bases, J lost 2 bases, and 7 bases lay in between. CDR3 nucleotides: TGTGCCAGCAGTCCTGGGGCCTACGAGCAGTACTTC. It yields the protein CASSPGAYEQYF.

V usage is TRBV9 and J usage is TRBJ2-3; 7 nucleotides match TRBD2. The V gene's germline CDR1 is SGDLS and CDR2 YYNGEE. With 2 bases clipped from V and 2 bases from J, the junction kept 2 bases outside the gene matches. This CDR3 has 14 residues. Here the CDR3 DNA reads TGTGCCAGCAGCGTCCGGGACTACACAGATACGCAGTATTTT. It codes for CASSVRDYTDTQYF.

The chain combines TRBV20-1 with TRBJ2-1, with 9 positions matching TRBD1. The CDR3 extends over 15 amino acids. V was clipped by 5 bases and J by 2 bases; unmatched bases: 7. The V gene's germline CDR1 is DFQATT and CDR2 SNEGSKA (reference sequence). CDR3 bases: TGCAGTGCTGCCCGGGACAGGGTCACCTACAATGAGCAGTTCTTC. It is translated as CSAARDRVTYNEQFF.